Listed below are T cell receptor beta chains from one sample, sequenced in a study of T cells in localized non-small cell lung cancer. TCRdb keeps only in-frame clones here, not all; method: immunoSEQ multiplex PCR. Of more than 4,500 clones detected, 35% to 45% appear once; the ten largest clones hold approximately 7.7%. This specimen was lung tumor tissue, taken before any cancer treatment. The source of these receptors is a male donor older than 55 with stage I squamous cell lung carcinoma. CDR3s include the opening cysteine and the closing phenylalanine or tryptophan. A D gene is named only where the DNA matches it firmly. Size is stated for part of the rows, as once, few or many counts, or as a class when the clone is expanded.

DNA: TGCAGCGTTGTGTGGGGAGACACTGAAGCTTTCTTT; CDR3: CSVVWGDTEAFF; V: TRBV29-1; J: TRBJ1-1; size: NA; D: NA
DNA: TGTGCCAGCAGCGTAGCAAGTACAGGGGAACCCTACGAGCAGTACTTC; CDR3: CASSVASTGEPYEQYF; V: TRBV2; J: TRBJ2-7; size: few; D: TRBD1
DNA: TGTGCCAGCAGCTCCCAGGGGGCCGGCGCTGAAGCTTTCTTT; CDR3: CASSSQGAGAEAFF; V: TRBV11-3; J: TRBJ1-1; size: few; D: TRBD1
DNA: TGTGCCAGCAGTTTTCCGGGGTATTACACTGAAGCTTTCTTT; CDR3: CASSFPGYYTEAFF; V: TRBV28; J: TRBJ1-1; size: few; D: NA
DNA: TGCAGCGTAGCTACGCGTGGACTCCAAGAGACCCAGTACTTC; CDR3: CSVATRGLQETQYF; V: TRBV29-1; J: TRBJ2-5; size: few; D: NA
DNA: TGTGCCAGCAGCCGAAACCCAGGGGACCAAGAGACCCAGTACTTC; CDR3: CASSRNPGDQETQYF; V: TRBV14; J: TRBJ2-5; size: NA; D: NA
DNA: TGTGCCAGCTCACCGGAGAGTAGCAATCAGCCCCAGCATTTT; CDR3: CASSPESSNQPQHF; V: TRBV18; J: TRBJ1-5; size: NA; D: NA
DNA: TGCGCCAGCAGTTACTTAGGACAGGGGTCGGAAGAGCAGTACTTC; CDR3: CASSYLGQGSEEQYF; V: TRBV10-2; J: TRBJ2-7; size: few; D: TRBD1
DNA: TGTGCCAGCAGTGAAGGGATCGCGGGGGGCGGGGAGACCCAGTACTTC; CDR3: CASSEGIAGGGETQYF; V: TRBV6-1; J: TRBJ2-5; size: few; D: TRBD2
DNA: TGCGCCAGCAGTCTTGACGAGGGGGGTTATGGCTACACCTTC; CDR3: CASSLDEGGYGYTF; V: TRBV5-1; J: TRBJ1-2; size: NA; D: NA
DNA: TGTGCCAGCAGTTTCGGACTAGCGGGGGAGCAGTACTTC; CDR3: CASSFGLAGEQYF; V: TRBV28; J: TRBJ2-7; size: NA; D: TRBD2
DNA: TGTGCCAGCAGTTACTCGACATCTAGGCATAATTCACCCCTCCACTTT; CDR3: CASSYSTSRHNSPLHF; V: TRBV6-8; J: TRBJ1-6; size: few; D: NA
DNA: TGTGCCAGCAGTCCGCAGTTAGTGGGCACCAATCAGCCCCAGCATTTT; CDR3: CASSPQLVGTNQPQHF; V: TRBV2; J: TRBJ1-5; size: NA; D: NA
DNA: TGTGCCTGGAATCTAGGCGGCGAGCAGTACTTC; CDR3: CAWNLGGEQYF; V: TRBV30; J: TRBJ2-7; size: NA; D: NA
DNA: TGTGCCAGTAGTATTTTCCCCGGAAACATTCAGTACTTC; CDR3: CASSIFPGNIQYF; V: TRBV19; J: TRBJ2-4; size: few; D: NA
DNA: TGTGCCAGCCGAGGCAGGTTGAATGAGCAGTTCTTC; CDR3: CASRGRLNEQFF; V: TRBV9; J: TRBJ2-1; size: NA; D: NA
DNA: TGCGCCAGCAGCCAAGGATGGGGCTCCTACGAGCAGTACTTC; CDR3: CASSQGWGSYEQYF; V: TRBV1; J: TRBJ2-7; size: NA; D: NA
DNA: TGTGCCAGCAGCTTTGCGACAGCTGGAAACACCATATATTTT; CDR3: CASSFATAGNTIYF; V: TRBV11-3; J: TRBJ1-3; size: NA; D: NA
DNA: TGCACCAGCAGCCAAGAACAGGGCCACGAGCAGTACTTC; CDR3: CTSSQEQGHEQYF; V: TRBV1; J: TRBJ2-7; size: NA; D: NA
DNA: TGTGCCAGCAGTTTCGCGTCCTACGAGCAGTACTTC; CDR3: CASSFASYEQYF; V: TRBV28; J: TRBJ2-7; size: NA; D: NA
DNA: TGTGCCTGCCATAGAACCGACAGGGGGAACACCGGGGAGCTGTTTTTT; CDR3: CACHRTDRGNTGELFF; V: TRBV30; J: TRBJ2-2; size: NA; D: TRBD1
DNA: TGTGCCAGCAGCGTAGGCGGCGGTTCCTACAATGAGCAGTTCTTC; CDR3: CASSVGGGSYNEQFF; V: TRBV9; J: TRBJ2-1; size: NA; D: NA
DNA: TGTGCCACCAGCAGAGACCGGGCCATGAACACTGAAGCTTTCTTT; CDR3: CATSRDRAMNTEAFF; V: TRBV15; J: TRBJ1-1; size: large; D: NA
DNA: TGTGCCAGCAGTTTTTATGTGGGTTGGACTGAAGCTTTCTTT; CDR3: CASSFYVGWTEAFF; V: TRBV28; J: TRBJ1-1; size: NA; D: NA
DNA: TGTGCCTGGGAGGACAGCCTAAACACCGGGGAGCTGTTTTTT; CDR3: CAWEDSLNTGELFF; V: TRBV30; J: TRBJ2-2; size: NA; D: NA
DNA: TGTGCTAGTGGTTTGATTTTCGAGCAGTACTTC; CDR3: CASGLIFEQYF; V: TRBV12-5; J: TRBJ2-7; size: NA; D: NA
DNA: TGTGCCTGGGACTGGGGGGGGAACACCATATATTTT; CDR3: CAWDWGGNTIYF; V: TRBV30; J: TRBJ1-3; size: NA; D: NA
DNA: TGTGCCAGCAGTGTGGGTAGCGCAGATACGCAGTATTTT; CDR3: CASSVGSADTQYF; V: TRBV6-8; J: TRBJ2-3; size: medium-sized; D: NA
DNA: TGTGCCTGGAGTGTACGGGGGACAGGGACCCCTTTTTTT; CDR3: CAWSVRGTGTPFF; V: TRBV30; J: TRBJ1-4; size: few; D: TRBD1
DNA: TGTGCCAGTAGATACCAGGGGGCGCGTGGCTACACCTTC; CDR3: CASRYQGARGYTF; V: TRBV19; J: TRBJ1-2; size: NA; D: TRBD1
DNA: TGTGCCAGTAAACCAGGGGTCTCTTCACCCTCCTACGAGCAGTACTTC; CDR3: CASKPGVSSPSYEQYF; V: TRBV19; J: TRBJ2-7; size: NA; D: NA
DNA: TGTGCCAGCTCACCACGACAGGAAGGCGATGGCTACACCTTC; CDR3: CASSPRQEGDGYTF; V: TRBV18; J: TRBJ1-2; size: NA; D: NA
DNA: TGCGCCAGCAGCTTGGCCATAAGTGGTGACACCGGGGAGCTGTTTTTT; CDR3: CASSLAISGDTGELFF; V: TRBV5-1; J: TRBJ2-2; size: NA; D: NA
DNA: TGTGCCAGCAGCCAAACAGGGACTAATGAAAAACTGTTTTTT; CDR3: CASSQTGTNEKLFF; V: TRBV7-5; J: TRBJ1-4; size: few; D: NA
DNA: TGTGCCAGCAGTTACTCGGGGACAGGAGCCTACTACGAGCAGTACTTC; CDR3: CASSYSGTGAYYEQYF; V: TRBV6-8; J: TRBJ2-7; size: medium-sized; D: TRBD1
DNA: TGCGCCAGCAGCTTCGGGACAGGGGCTTACACAGATACGCAGTATTTT; CDR3: CASSFGTGAYTDTQYF; V: TRBV23-1; J: TRBJ2-3; size: few; D: TRBD1
DNA: TGTGCCAGCAGAAAAAGGGATACGGCTGAAGCTTTCTTT; CDR3: CASRKRDTAEAFF; V: TRBV9; J: TRBJ1-1; size: few; D: NA
DNA: TGTGCCAGCAGCCCGAGTTGGGTAGATGAAAAACTGTTTTTT; CDR3: CASSPSWVDEKLFF; V: TRBV7-6; J: TRBJ1-4; size: few; D: NA
DNA: TGTGCCAGCAGCCTAAGTCCCAGCGGCTACACCGGGGAGCTGTTTTTT; CDR3: CASSLSPSGYTGELFF; V: TRBV11-3; J: TRBJ2-2; size: NA; D: NA
DNA: TGTGCCAGTAGTTCGGGACAGGGTGTTTCACCCCTCCACTTT; CDR3: CASSSGQGVSPLHF; V: TRBV19; J: TRBJ1-6; size: NA; D: TRBD1
DNA: TGTGCCTCAGGTACCGGAGAGACCCAGTACTTC; CDR3: CASGTGETQYF; V: TRBV14; J: TRBJ2-5; size: few; D: NA
DNA: TGTGCCTGGAGTGTACTTGGGATCCGGGACACTGAAGCTTTCTTT; CDR3: CAWSVLGIRDTEAFF; V: TRBV30; J: TRBJ1-1; size: few; D: NA